One and the same sample provided the 21 T cell receptor beta chains below, sequenced in a study of technical replicates of blood from several donors (dated by TCRdb to 2017 to 2019). The library came from the immunoSEQ multiplex PCR assay. Imported from immuneACCESS, the table was reduced by TCRdb to in-frame sequences with V and J called. These copies leave out some clones; in studies compared against another copy, an unresolved V gene accounts for under half, and the cause of the remainder is not known. Recorded for this sample are approximately 82,000 clones; over 80% of them occurred a single time. Jointly, the top ten make up approximately 0.3% of the sample. Sequencing used T cells isolated from PBMCs. These receptors came from a human donor in good health.

The rearrangement joins TRBV27 to TRBJ1-2; 9 bases match TRBD1. The V gene end was trimmed by 3 bases and the J gene end by 7 bases; junction bases not matched to a gene: 6. The CDR3 has 14 amino acids. CDR1 and CDR2 from the germline V gene are MNHEY and SMNVEV (reference sequence). This CDR3 is CASSLTGGRPGYTF. Here the CDR3 DNA reads TGTGCCAGCAGTTTGACAGGGGGTAGGCCTGGCTACACCTTC.

As DNA, the CDR3 is TGTGCCAGTCACGGGACAGGGGGAGTGGATACGCAGTATTTT. It specifies CASHGTGGVDTQYF. The chain combines TRBV18 with TRBJ2-3; 11 nucleotides agree with TRBD1. CDR1 is KGHSH and CDR2 is LQKENI in the germline V gene. The CDR3 has 14 residues. Trimming at V came to 9 bases and at J to 6 bases, leaving 8 bases not matched to a gene.

This clone was recorded a few times. The rearrangement joins TRBV21-1 to TRBJ2-7; the DNA was not used to check the table's D call, TRBD1. TRBV21-1 is designated a pseudogene. The CDR3 has 14 amino acids. The CDR3: CASSKGTGAYEQYF. The CDR3 region has the DNA TGTGCCAGCAGCAAAGGTACAGGGGCCTACGAGCAGTACTTC.

The genes are TRBV7-6 and TRBJ2-5; possible D gene TRBD1, 6 bases. Germline V CDR1 and CDR2: SGHVS, FNYEAQ. The CDR3 loop spans 17 amino acids. Trimming shortened V by 0 bases and J by 5 bases, and 19 bases separated the two germline ends. The DNA of the CDR3 is TGTGCCAGCAGCTTAGCCAGTTTGGGGGCGCTTAAGGAGACCCAGTACTTC. This translates into CASSLASLGALKETQYF.

The V and J genes are TRBV9 and TRBJ2-7; D unresolved. Germline assignment: CDR1 SGDLS and CDR2 YYNGEE. V was clipped by 0 bases and J by 2 bases, with 15 bases between them. This CDR3 contains 16 residues. CDR3 sequence reads: CASSVDELAVAYEQYF. In DNA, the CDR3 is TGTGCCAGCAGCGTAGACGAGCTTGCGGTTGCCTACGAGCAGTACTTC.

The genes are TRBV7-2 and TRBJ2-3; 8 nucleotides line up with TRBD2. The germline gives CDR1 SGHTA, CDR2 FQGNSA. The V segment lost 4 bases and the J segment 1 base; nucleotides outside the gene matches: 10. There are 17 residues in the CDR3. The CDR3 reads CASSSHRREARTDTQYF. CDR3 DNA: TGTGCCAGCAGCTCCCACCGGCGGGAGGCCCGCACAGATACGCAGTATTTT.

This clone was seen once. The chain carries TRBV9 and TRBJ1-1, with TRBD1 as a possible D gene (5 bases). The CDR3 is 14 residues long. The germline V gene has CDR1 SGDLS and CDR2 YYNGEE. The V end was cut by 2 bases, the J end by 0 bases, with 8 bases between. CDR3 region: CASSVSGLNTEAFF. Written as DNA, the CDR3 is TGTGCCAGCAGCGTTTCAGGGCTGAACACTGAAGCTTTCTTT.

This CDR3 reads CASSIDREAGYTF. In nucleotides, the CDR3 is TGTGCCAGCAGCATCGACAGGGAGGCTGGCTACACCTTC. The chain has TRBV2 and TRBJ1-2; 7 nucleotides line up with TRBD1. The V gene's germline CDR1 is SNHLY and CDR2 FYNNEI. CDR3 length: 13 residues. The trim removed 6 bases at V and 7 bases at J, leaving 8 bases unmatched.

V is TRBV28 and J is TRBJ1-1, with D unclear. CDR1 MDHEN and CDR2 SYDVKM come from the germline V gene. The CDR3 covers 13 residues. Trimming stripped 1 base from V and 5 bases from J, with 8 bases between. The CDR3 protein is CASSLYSETEAFF. In DNA form, the CDR3 reads TGTGCCAGCAGTTTATATTCCGAGACTGAAGCTTTCTTT.

Only a few counts were recorded for this clone. The rearrangement joins TRBV5-1 to TRBJ1-1; tentative D call: TRBD1 (5 bases). Germline V lookup: CDR1 SGHRS, CDR2 YFSETQ. Trimming pared 6 bases from V and 3 bases from J, leaving 15 bases between. This CDR3 has 14 amino acids. CDR3 nucleotides: TGCGCCAGCAAGGCTCGTGGGGGGGACACTGAAGCTTTCTTT. It specifies CASKARGGDTEAFF.

The gene calls are TRBV22-1 and TRBJ2-6; TRBD2, the table's D call, was not compared with the DNA. TRBV22-1 is flagged as a pseudogene. The CDR3 is made up of 17 amino acids. In DNA form, the CDR3 reads TGTCCTGGGAGTCAATTCAGCGAACAAAGTCGGGCCAACGTCCTGACTTTC. As protein: CPGSQFSEQSRANVLTF.

The J gene is TRBJ2-1, the V gene TRBV7-2, with 9 bases fitting TRBD2. With V trimmed by 0 bases and J by 8 bases, 5 bases remained unmatched. The germline CDR1 and CDR2 sequences are SGHTA and FQGNSA. CDR3 size: 15 residues. CDR3 sequence (DNA): TGTGCCAGCAGCTTAGCTAGCGGGAGAGCGTATGAGCAGTTCTTC. Encoded protein: CASSLASGRAYEQFF.

The rearrangement uses TRBV5-3 and TRBJ2-1; D gene unclear. TRBV5-3 is identified as an open reading frame with a role that is uncertain. The V and J ends lost 4 bases and 5 bases respectively, with 4 bases between them. This CDR3 is 11 amino acids long. In DNA form, the CDR3 reads TGTGCCAGAAGCCCCGACAATGAGCAGTTCTTC. Encoded protein: CARSPDNEQFF.

The rearrangement joins TRBV15 to TRBJ1-5; no clear D. Per germline, CDR1 LNHNV and CDR2 YYDKDF (reference sequence). Trimming removed 2 bases from V and 7 bases from J, with 18 bases in between. This CDR3 has 16 residues. CDR3 loop: CATSRRLDSKGQPQHF. For the CDR3, the DNA is TGTGCCACCAGCAGAAGGCTCGACTCTAAAGGCCAGCCCCAGCATTTT.

This chain uses TRBV6-5 with TRBJ2-7; possibly TRBD2 for D (5 bases). The germline V and J ends were trimmed by 5 bases and 2 bases, with 13 bases remaining between them. Germline V lookup: CDR1 MNHEY, CDR2 SVGAGI. The CDR3 spans 14 residues. CDR3 bases: TGTGCCAGCAGTGCTACTAGAGGCACCTACGAGCAGTACTTC. Residues: CASSATRGTYEQYF.

The chain uses TRBV7-3 and TRBJ2-1, with 11 bases that match TRBD2. The length of the CDR3 is 15 residues. The germline V gene encodes CDR1 SGHTA and CDR2 FQGTGA. V shed 2 bases and J 7 bases; nucleotides not matched to a gene: 4. The CDR3 reads CASSLVAGGPNEQFF. DNA for the CDR3: TGTGCCAGCAGCTTAGTAGCGGGGGGGCCGAATGAGCAGTTCTTC.

The chain employs TRBV2 and TRBJ2-5, with 7 bases aligning to TRBD1. V dropped 5 bases and J dropped 3; count of bases not matched to a gene: 6. The germline V gene has CDR1 SNHLY and CDR2 FYNNEI. This CDR3 has 14 residues. CDR3 nucleotide sequence: TGTGCCAGCAGTCCCGACAGGGTAAAAGAGACCCAGTACTTC. This sequence encodes CASSPDRVKETQYF.

This chain connects TRBV4-2 to TRBJ2-1; D unclear. In germline, CDR1 is LGHNA, CDR2 YNFKEQ. V dropped 8 bases and J dropped 3 bases, with 17 bases sitting between them. CDR3 length: 15 amino acids. The CDR3 DNA reads TGTGCCAGCGCCTCAGACATTGGGTTCTACAATGAGCAGTTCTTC. It is translated as CASASDIGFYNEQFF.

The genes are TRBV6-5 and TRBJ2-3; 7 bases fit TRBD2. The germline gives CDR1 MNHEY, CDR2 SVGAGI. J lost 5 bases, V lost 7 bases, and 12 bases had no gene match. The CDR3 length is 15 residues. The CDR3 sequence: CASTTRRGERDTQYF. The DNA of the CDR3 is TGTGCCAGCACCACGCGACGGGGGGAAAGAGATACGCAGTATTTT.

The V and J genes are TRBV7-9 and TRBJ2-5; possible D gene TRBD1, 6 bases. The CDR3 has 12 residues. V lost 5 bases and J 4 bases, leaving 8 bases between the germline ends. Per germline, CDR1 SEHNR and CDR2 FQNEAQ (reference sequence). The CDR3: CASSEGVETQYF. The CDR3 bases are TGTGCCAGCAGCGAGGGGGTAGAGACCCAGTACTTC.

This rearrangement joins TRBV4-2 to TRBJ2-7; D remains unclear. V was trimmed by 1 base and J by 6 bases, leaving 4 bases between them. The CDR3 totals 11 residues. Germline V lookup: CDR1 LGHNA, CDR2 YNFKEQ. Written as DNA, the CDR3 is TGTGCCAGCAGCCAAGGGCTCGAGCAGTACTTC. Protein sequence: CASSQGLEQYF.